Each of the 8 T cell receptor beta chains below was sequenced from the same sample in a study of cytomegalovirus exposure and HLA in healthy donors. The study ran its PCR with 60 Vbeta and 13 Jbeta primers. The protocol was immunoSEQ multiplex PCR, while the TCRdb copy is restricted to in-frame clones and leaves out a portion. This sample carries 100,000 to 150,000 clones, around three quarters of them seen once, and the ten largest clones take 2% to 3%. Sequencing was done on a sample of PBMCs. These receptors all stem from a woman aged 55-70 years in good health and CMV-seropositive.

The V and J genes are TRBV9 and TRBJ2-2; D is unclear. The CDR3 is 12 amino acids. CDR1 is SGDLS and CDR2 is YYNGEE in the germline V gene. V lost 0 bases, J lost 7 bases, and 4 bases lay in between. CDR3 amino acids: CASSVGGGELFF. The CDR3 DNA follows: TGTGCCAGCAGCGTAGGAGGCGGGGAGCTGTTTTTT.

V usage is TRBV6-5 and J usage is TRBJ2-7; 7 positions match TRBD2. The CDR3 extends over 16 amino acids. Unmatched junction bases numbered 7, after V lost 2 bases and J lost 0 bases. Germline V gene lookup returns CDR1 MNHEY and CDR2 SVGAGI. CDR3 sequence: CASSYGLAVLSYEQYF. CDR3 nucleotide sequence: TGTGCCAGCAGTTACGGGCTAGCGGTCCTCTCCTACGAGCAGTACTTC.

The chain joins TRBV5-1 to TRBJ2-1; D is perhaps TRBD2 (6 bases). Germline CDR1 reads SGHRS; CDR2 reads YFSETQ. Trimming stripped 4 bases from V and 6 bases from J, with 14 bases between. There are 14 residues in the CDR3. CDR3 DNA sequence: TGCGCCAGCAGCGGAGGAGGGTGGGGCAATGAGCAGTTCTTC. Translated, it gives CASSGGGWGNEQFF.

The chain joins TRBV4-1 to TRBJ2-4, with 9 positions matching TRBD1. With 1 base clipped from V and 5 bases from J, the junction kept 12 bases outside the gene matches. CDR1 and CDR2 from the germline V gene are MGHRA and YSYEKL. The CDR3 is 18 amino acids. The CDR3 bases are TGCGCCAGCAGCCAAGGGGGGACAGGGTGGGGTCGGGAAAACATTCAGTACTTC. Encoded protein: CASSQGGTGWGRENIQYF.

V usage is TRBV9 and J usage is TRBJ2-5, with D possibly TRBD2 on 5 matching bases. V lost 4 bases and J lost 1, with 14 bases in between. The CDR3 has 15 residues. Germline-derived CDR1 and CDR2 are SGDLS and YYNGEE. CDR3 amino acids: CASSSSSYPQETQYF. CDR3 sequence (DNA): TGTGCCAGCAGCTCTAGCAGCTACCCCCAAGAGACCCAGTACTTC.

The CDR3 spells CASSATPHGEAFF. CDR3 DNA: TGTGCCAGCAGCGCTACCCCCCACGGTGAAGCTTTCTTT. The chain uses TRBV11-2 and TRBJ1-1; D gene ambiguous. The CDR3 has 13 residues. Germline loops: CDR1 SGHAT, CDR2 FQNNGV. Trimming pared 5 bases from V and 7 bases from J, leaving 14 bases between.

This clone was found a few times. This sequence joins TRBV18 and TRBJ1-5; no reliable D call. Looked up from germline, CDR1 is KGHSH and CDR2 is LQKENI. With 2 bases removed from V and 1 base from J, the gap between germline ends came to 6 bases. This CDR3 region has 14 residues. As DNA, the CDR3 is TGTGCCAGCTCACCAGACATGAGCAATCAGCCCCAGCATTTT. Protein: CASSPDMSNQPQHF. The entire variable domain, with the rest obtained from reference TRBV18 and TRBJ1-5, is as follows: NAGVMQNPRHLVRRRGQEARLRCSPMKGHSHVYWYRQLPEEGLKFMVYLQKENIIDESGMPKERFSAEFPKEGPSILRIQQVVRGDSAAYFCASSPDMSNQPQHFGDGTRLSIL.

This clone was observed once. The chain uses TRBV5-1 and TRBJ2-7; possible D gene TRBD2, 6 bases. Per the germline V gene, CDR1 is SGHRS and CDR2 is YFSETQ. Trimming removed 5 bases at V and 2 bases at J, with 17 bases between. The CDR3 loop spans 15 amino acids. The CDR3: CASSPGGTGTYEQYF. CDR3 nucleotides: TGCGCCAGCAGTCCCGGCGGGACCGGTACCTACGAGCAGTACTTC.